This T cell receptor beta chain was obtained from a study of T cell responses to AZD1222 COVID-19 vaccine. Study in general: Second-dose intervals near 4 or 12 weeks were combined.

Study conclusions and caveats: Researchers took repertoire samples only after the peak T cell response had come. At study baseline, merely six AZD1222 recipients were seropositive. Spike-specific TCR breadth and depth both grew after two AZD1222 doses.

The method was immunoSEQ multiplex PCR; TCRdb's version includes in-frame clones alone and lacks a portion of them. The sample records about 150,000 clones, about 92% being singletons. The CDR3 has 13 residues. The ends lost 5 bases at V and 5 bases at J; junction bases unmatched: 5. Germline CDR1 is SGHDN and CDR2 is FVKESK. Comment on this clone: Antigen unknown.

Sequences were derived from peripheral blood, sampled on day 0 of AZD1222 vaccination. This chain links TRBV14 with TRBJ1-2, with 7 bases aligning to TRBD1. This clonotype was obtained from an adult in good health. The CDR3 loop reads CASSAGGFYGYTF. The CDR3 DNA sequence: TGTGCCAGCAGCGCAGGGGGTTTTTATGGCTACACCTTC.